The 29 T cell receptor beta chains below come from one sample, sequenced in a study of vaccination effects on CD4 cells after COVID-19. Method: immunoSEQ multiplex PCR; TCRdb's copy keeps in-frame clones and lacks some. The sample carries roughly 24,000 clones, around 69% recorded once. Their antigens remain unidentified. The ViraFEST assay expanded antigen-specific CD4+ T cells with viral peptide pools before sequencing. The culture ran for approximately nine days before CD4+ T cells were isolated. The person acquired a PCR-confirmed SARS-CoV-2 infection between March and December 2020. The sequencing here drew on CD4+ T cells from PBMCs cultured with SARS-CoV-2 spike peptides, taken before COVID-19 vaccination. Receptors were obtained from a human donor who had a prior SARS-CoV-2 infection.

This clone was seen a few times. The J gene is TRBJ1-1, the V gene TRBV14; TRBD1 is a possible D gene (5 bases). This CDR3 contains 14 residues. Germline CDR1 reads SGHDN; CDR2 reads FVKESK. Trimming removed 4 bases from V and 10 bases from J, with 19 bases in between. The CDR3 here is CASSPPGLWFPAFF. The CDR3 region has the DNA TGTGCCAGCAGCCCGCCGGGGCTCTGGTTTCCAGCTTTCTTT. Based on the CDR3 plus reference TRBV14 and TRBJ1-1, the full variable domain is EAGVTQFPSHSVIEKGQTVTLRCDPISGHDNLYWYRRVMGKEIKFLLHFVKESKQDESGMPNNRFLAERTGGTYSTLKVQPAELEDSGVYFCASSPPGLWFPAFFGQGTRLTVV.

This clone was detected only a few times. CDR3 DNA sequence: TGTGCCAGCAGATTTTCTAGGAACACCGGGGAGCTGTTTTTT. This encodes CASRFSRNTGELFF. The chain uses TRBV27 and TRBJ2-2; D is uncertain. The CDR3 runs 14 residues. The V gene lost 6 bases and the J gene lost 1 base, with 9 bases spanning the gap. Germline lookup yields CDR1 MNHEY and CDR2 SMNVEV (reference sequence).

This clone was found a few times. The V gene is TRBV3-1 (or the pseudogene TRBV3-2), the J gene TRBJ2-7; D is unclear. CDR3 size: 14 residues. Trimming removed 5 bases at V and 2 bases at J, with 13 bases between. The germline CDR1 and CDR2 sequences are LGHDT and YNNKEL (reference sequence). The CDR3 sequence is CASSGPGSTYEQYF. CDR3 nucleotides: TGTGCCAGCAGCGGTCCGGGCAGCACCTACGAGCAGTACTTC.

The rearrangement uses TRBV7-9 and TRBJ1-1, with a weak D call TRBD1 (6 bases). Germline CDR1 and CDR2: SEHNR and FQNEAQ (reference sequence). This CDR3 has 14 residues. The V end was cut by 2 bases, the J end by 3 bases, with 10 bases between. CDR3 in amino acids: CASSLRHRDTEAFF. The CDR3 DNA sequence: TGTGCCAGCAGCTTAAGACACAGGGACACTGAAGCTTTCTTT.

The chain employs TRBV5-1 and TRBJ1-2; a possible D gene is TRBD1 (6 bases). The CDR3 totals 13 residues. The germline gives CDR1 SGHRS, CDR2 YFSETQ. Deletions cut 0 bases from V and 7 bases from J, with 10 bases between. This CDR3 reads CASSLARGVGYTF. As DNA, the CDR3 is TGCGCCAGCAGCTTGGCCAGGGGAGTTGGCTACACCTTC.

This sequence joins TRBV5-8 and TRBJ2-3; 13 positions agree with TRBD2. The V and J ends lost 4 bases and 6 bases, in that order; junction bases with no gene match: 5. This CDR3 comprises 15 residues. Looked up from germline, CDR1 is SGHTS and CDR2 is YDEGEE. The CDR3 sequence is CASSPGLAGADTQYF. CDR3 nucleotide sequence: TGTGCCAGCAGCCCCGGACTAGCGGGAGCGGATACGCAGTATTTT.

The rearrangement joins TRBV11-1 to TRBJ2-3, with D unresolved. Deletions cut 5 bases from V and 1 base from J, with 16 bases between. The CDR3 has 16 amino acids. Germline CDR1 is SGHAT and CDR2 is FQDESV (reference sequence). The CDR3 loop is CASSRLVGWGTDTQYF. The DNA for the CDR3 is TGTGCCAGCAGCCGACTCGTGGGGTGGGGCACAGATACGCAGTATTTT.

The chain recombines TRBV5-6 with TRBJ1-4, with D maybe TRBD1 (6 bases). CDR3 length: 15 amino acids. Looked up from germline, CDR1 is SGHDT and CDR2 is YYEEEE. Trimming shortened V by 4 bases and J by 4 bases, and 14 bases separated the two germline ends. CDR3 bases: TGTGCCAGCAGCGCGTGGACAGAGATTAATGAAAAACTGTTTTTT. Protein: CASSAWTEINEKLFF.

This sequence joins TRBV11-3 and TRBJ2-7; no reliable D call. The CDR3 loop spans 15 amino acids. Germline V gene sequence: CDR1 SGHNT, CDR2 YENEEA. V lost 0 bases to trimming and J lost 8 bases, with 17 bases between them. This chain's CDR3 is CASSLETQYYVQQYF. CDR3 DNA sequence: TGTGCCAGCAGCTTAGAGACCCAATACTACGTACAGCAGTACTTC.

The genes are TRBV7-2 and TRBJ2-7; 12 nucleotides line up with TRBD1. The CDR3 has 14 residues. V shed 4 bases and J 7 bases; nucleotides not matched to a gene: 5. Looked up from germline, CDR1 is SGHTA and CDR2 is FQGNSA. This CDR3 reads CASSSGQGAGEQYF. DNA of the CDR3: TGTGCCAGCAGCTCGGGACAGGGGGCGGGAGAGCAGTACTTC. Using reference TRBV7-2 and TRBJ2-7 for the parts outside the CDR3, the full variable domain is GAGVSQSPSNKVTEKGKDVELRCDPISGHTALYWYRQSLGQGLEFLIYFQGNSAPDKSGLPSDRFSAERTGGSVSTLTIQRTQQEDSAVYLCASSSGQGAGEQYFGPGTRLTVT.

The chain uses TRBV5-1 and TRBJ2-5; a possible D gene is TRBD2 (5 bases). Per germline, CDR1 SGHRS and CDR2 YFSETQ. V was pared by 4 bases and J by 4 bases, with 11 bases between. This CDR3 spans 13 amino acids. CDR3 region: CASSGIEGETQYF. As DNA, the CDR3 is TGCGCCAGCAGCGGCATTGAGGGAGAGACCCAGTACTTC.

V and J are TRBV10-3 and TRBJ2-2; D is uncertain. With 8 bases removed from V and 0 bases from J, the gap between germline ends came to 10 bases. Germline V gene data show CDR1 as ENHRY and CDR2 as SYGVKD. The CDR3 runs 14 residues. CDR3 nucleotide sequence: TGTGCCATCGCCGGGTCTGCGAACACCGGGGAGCTGTTTTTT. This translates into CAIAGSANTGELFF.

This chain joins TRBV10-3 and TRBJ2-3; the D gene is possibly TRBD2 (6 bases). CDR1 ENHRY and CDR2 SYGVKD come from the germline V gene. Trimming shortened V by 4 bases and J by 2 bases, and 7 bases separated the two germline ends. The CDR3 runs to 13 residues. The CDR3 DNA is TGTGCCATCAGTGGGACTACCACAGATACGCAGTATTTT. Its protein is CAISGTTTDTQYF.

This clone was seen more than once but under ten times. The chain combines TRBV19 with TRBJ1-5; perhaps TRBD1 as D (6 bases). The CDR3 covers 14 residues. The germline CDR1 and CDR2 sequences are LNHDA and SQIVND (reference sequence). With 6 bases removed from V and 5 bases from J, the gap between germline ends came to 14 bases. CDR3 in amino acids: CASSLRQVHQPQHF. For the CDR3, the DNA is TGTGCCAGTAGCCTACGACAGGTCCATCAGCCCCAGCATTTT.

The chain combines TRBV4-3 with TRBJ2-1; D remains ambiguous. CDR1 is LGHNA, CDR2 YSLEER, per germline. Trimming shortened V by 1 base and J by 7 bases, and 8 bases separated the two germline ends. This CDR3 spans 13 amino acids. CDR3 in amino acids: CASSQAVKNEQFF. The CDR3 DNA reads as TGCGCCAGCAGCCAAGCGGTCAAAAATGAGCAGTTCTTC.

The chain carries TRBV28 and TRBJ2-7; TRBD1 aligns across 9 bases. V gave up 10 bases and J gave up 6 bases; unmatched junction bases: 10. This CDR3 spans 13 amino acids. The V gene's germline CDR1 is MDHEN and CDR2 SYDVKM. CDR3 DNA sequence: TGTGCCATTAACCCGGGACAGGGAAGCGAGCAGTACTTC. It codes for CAINPGQGSEQYF.

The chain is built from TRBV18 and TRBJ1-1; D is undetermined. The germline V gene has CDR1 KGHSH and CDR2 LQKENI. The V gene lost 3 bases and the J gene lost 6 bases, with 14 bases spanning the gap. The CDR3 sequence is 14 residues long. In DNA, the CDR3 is TGTGCCAGCTCACCGTCCCCTGCGATCGCTGAAGCTTTCTTT. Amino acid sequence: CASSPSPAIAEAFF. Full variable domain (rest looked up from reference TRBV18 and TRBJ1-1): NAGVMQNPRHLVRRRGQEARLRCSPMKGHSHVYWYRQLPEEGLKFMVYLQKENIIDESGMPKERFSAEFPKEGPSILRIQQVVRGDSAAYFCASSPSPAIAEAFFGQGTRLTVV.

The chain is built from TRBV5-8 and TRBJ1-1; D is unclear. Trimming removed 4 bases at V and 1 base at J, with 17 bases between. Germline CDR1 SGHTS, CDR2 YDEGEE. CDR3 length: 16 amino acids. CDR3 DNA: TGTGCCAGCAGCCGGACGCTGGGGATGGGGAACACTGAAGCTTTCTTT. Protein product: CASSRTLGMGNTEAFF.

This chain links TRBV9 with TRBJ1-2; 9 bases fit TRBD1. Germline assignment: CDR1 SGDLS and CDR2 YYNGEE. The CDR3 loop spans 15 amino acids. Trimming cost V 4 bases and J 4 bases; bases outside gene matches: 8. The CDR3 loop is CASSPRDRVGYGYTF. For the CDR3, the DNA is TGTGCCAGCAGCCCCCGGGACAGGGTAGGCTATGGCTACACCTTC. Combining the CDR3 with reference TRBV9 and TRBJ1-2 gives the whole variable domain DSGVTQTPKHLITATGQRVTLRCSPRSGDLSVYWYQQSLDQGLQFLIQYYNGEERAKGNILERFSAQQFPDLHSELNLSSLELGDSALYFCASSPRDRVGYGYTFGSGTRLTVV.

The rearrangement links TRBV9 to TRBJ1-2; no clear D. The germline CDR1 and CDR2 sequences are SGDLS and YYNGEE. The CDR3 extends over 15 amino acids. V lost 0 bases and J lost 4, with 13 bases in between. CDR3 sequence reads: CASSVGAGESYGYTF. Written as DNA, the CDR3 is TGTGCCAGCAGCGTAGGGGCCGGGGAGAGCTATGGCTACACCTTC.

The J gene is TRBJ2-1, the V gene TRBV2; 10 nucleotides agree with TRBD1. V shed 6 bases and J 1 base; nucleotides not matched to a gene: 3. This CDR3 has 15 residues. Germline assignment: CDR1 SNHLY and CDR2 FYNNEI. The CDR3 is CASSRQGASYNEQFF. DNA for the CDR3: TGTGCCAGCAGCCGACAGGGGGCTTCCTACAATGAGCAGTTCTTC.

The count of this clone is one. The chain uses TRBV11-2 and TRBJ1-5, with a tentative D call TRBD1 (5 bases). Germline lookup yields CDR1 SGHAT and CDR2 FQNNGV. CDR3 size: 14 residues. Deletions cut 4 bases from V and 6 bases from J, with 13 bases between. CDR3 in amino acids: CASSSSGSAQPQHF. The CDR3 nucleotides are TGTGCCAGCAGCTCTTCAGGGTCCGCTCAGCCCCAGCATTTT.

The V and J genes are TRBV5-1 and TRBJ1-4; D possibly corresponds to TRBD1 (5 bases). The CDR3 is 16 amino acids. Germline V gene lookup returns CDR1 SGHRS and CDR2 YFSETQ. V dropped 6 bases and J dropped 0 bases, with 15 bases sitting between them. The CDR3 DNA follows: TGCGCCAGCACAGCAGGGCCAGTTGCAACTAATGAAAAACTGTTTTTT. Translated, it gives CASTAGPVATNEKLFF.

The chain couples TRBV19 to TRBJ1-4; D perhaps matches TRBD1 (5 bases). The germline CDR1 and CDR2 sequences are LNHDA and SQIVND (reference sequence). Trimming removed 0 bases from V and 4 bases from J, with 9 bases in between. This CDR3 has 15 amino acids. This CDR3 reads CASSIEGRDNEKLFF. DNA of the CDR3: TGTGCCAGTAGTATAGAAGGCAGGGATAATGAAAAACTGTTTTTT.

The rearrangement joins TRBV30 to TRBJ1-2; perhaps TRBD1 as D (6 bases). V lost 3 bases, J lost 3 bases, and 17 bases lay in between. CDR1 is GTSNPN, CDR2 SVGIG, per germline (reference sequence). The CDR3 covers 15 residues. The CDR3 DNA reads TGTGCCTGGAGGTTCAGGGGTAGGGCGGACTATGGCTACACCTTC. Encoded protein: CAWRFRGRADYGYTF.

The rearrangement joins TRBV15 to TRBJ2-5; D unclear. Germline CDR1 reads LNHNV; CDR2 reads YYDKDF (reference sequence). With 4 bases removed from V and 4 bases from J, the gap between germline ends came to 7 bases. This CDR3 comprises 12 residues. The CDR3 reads CATSTGPETQYF. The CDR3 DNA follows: TGTGCCACCAGCACCGGGCCAGAGACCCAGTACTTC.

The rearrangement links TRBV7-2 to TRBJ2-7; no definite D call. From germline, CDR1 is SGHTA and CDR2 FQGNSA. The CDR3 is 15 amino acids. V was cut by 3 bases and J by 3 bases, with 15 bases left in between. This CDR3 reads CASSFASHKDYEQYF. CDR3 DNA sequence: TGTGCCAGCAGCTTCGCCTCTCACAAGGACTACGAGCAGTACTTC. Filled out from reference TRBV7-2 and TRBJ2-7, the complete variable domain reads GAGVSQSPSNKVTEKGKDVELRCDPISGHTALYWYRQSLGQGLEFLIYFQGNSAPDKSGLPSDRFSAERTGGSVSTLTIQRTQQEDSAVYLCASSFASHKDYEQYFGPGTRLTVT.

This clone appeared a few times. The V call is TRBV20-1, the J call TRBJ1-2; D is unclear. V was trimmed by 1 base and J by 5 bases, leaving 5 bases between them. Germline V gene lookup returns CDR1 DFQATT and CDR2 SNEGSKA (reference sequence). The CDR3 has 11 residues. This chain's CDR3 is CSARAGYGYTF. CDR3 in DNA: TGCAGTGCTAGAGCTGGGTATGGCTACACCTTC.

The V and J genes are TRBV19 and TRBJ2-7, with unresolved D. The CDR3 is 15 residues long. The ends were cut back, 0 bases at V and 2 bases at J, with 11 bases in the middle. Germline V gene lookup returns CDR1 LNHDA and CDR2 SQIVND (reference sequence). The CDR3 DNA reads TGTGCCAGTAGTATAGATTCCGCAGGTACCTACGAGCAGTACTTC. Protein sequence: CASSIDSAGTYEQYF.